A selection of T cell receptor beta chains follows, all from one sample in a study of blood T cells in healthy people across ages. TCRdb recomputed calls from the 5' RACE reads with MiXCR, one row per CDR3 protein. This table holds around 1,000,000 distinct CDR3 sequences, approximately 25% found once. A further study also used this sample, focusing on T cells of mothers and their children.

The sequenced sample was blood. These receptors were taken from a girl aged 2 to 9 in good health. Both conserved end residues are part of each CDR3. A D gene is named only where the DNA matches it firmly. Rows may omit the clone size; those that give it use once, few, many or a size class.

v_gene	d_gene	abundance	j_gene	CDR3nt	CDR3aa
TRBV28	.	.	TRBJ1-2	TGTGCCAGCAGTTTGATCAGTGTGGCCCGGCGCAACTATGGCTACACCTTC	CASSLISVARRNYGYTF
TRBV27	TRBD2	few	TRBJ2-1	TGTGCCAGCAGTTTGGACCATAGCGGGAACAATGAGCAGTTCTTC	CASSLDHSGNNEQFF
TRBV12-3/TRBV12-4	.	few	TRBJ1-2	TGTGCCAGCAGTATTGGGGACTCTGGCTACACCTTC	CASSIGDSGYTF
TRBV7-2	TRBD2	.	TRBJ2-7	TGTGCCAGCAGGCTAGCGGGAGACTCCTACGAGCAGTACTTC	CASRLAGDSYEQYF
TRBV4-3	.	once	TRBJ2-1	TGCGCCAGCAGCCAAGATTTAACTAGCCTTACCACATACAATGAGCAGTTCTTC	CASSQDLTSLTTYNEQFF
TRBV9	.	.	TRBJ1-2	TGTGCCAGCAGCGTAGCCGGGGGGGCCTATGGCTACACCTTC	CASSVAGGAYGYTF
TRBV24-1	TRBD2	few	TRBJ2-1	TGTGCCACCAGACTCGGGAGGGGTAATGAGCAGTTCTTC	CATRLGRGNEQFF
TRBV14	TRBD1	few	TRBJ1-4	TGTGCCAGCAGCCATCCGACAGGGCGGCGTGAAAAACTGTTTTTT	CASSHPTGRREKLFF
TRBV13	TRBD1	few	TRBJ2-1	TGTGCCAGCAGCTTAGCAAGACAGGGGGTTCATGAGCAGTTCTTC	CASSLARQGVHEQFF
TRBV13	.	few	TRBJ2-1	TGTGCCAGCAGCCCGAGGAGGCCGTACAATGAGCAGTTCTTC	CASSPRRPYNEQFF
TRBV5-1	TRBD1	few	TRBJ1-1	TGCGCCAGCAGCTCGGGACAGGGAACGGGCACTGAAGCTTTCTTT	CASSSGQGTGTEAFF
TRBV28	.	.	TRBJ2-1	TGTGCCAGCAGTTCGGGACTCTCGAATGAGCAGTTCTTC	CASSSGLSNEQFF
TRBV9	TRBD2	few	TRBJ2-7	TGTGCCAGCAACACGGGAGGGTCTGATCACGAGCAGTACTTC	CASNTGGSDHEQYF
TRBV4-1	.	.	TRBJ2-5	TGCGCCAGCAGCCAGCGCGTTACGGACTATGTGGAGACCCAGTACTTC	CASSQRVTDYVETQYF
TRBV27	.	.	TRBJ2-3	TGTGCCAGCAGTATAGGAGTGGGGAAAACAGATACGCAGTATTTT	CASSIGVGKTDTQYF